What follows is one T cell receptor beta chain and its context. Its antigen remains unidentified. No much larger clonotype is one base removed from it; base qualities were not supplied. There are 12 amino acids in the CDR3, from cysteine to phenylalanine inclusive. The kept DNA is CDR3 alone, 36 bases in frame from the first base. Sequences MNHEY (CDR1) and SVGAGI (CDR2) are obtained from the germline V gene. The V end gives up 6 bases and the J end 7 bases, leaving 4 bases in the junction not matched to a gene. Library method: the immunoSEQ multiplex PCR assay. This is the immuneACCESS table as TCRdb keeps it, with only in-frame sequences that have V and J called. A part of the clones is gone; compared with another copy, unresolved V genes explain less than half, and the rest is unexplained. Within this sample are 60,000 to 85,000 clones, with approximately 94% of them counted one time only. The top ten hold 0.3% to 0.5% of the sample.

These data are taken from a study of technical replicates of blood from a handful of donors (TCRdb year 2017). The chain is assembled from TRBV6-5 and TRBJ1-1; 8 nucleotides in the junction match TRBD1. What was sequenced was T cells isolated from PBMCs. The TCR was taken from a human donor in good health. This receptor has the CDR3 CASRETGGEAFF. The DNA sequence is as follows: TGTGCCAGCAGAGAAACAGGGGGTGAAGCTTTCTTT.